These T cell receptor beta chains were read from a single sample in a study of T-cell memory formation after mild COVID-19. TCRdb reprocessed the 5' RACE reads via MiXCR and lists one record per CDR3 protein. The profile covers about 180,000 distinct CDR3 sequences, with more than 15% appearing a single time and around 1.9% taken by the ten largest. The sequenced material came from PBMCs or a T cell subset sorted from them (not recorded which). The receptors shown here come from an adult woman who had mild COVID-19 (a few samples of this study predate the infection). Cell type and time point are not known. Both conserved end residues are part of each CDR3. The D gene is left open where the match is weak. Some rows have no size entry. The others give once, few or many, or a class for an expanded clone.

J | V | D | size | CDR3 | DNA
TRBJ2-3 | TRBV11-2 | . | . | CASSAQRAPTDTQYF | TGTGCCAGCAGCGCCCAGCGGGCACCCACAGATACGCAGTATTTT
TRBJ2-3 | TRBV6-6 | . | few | CASRTPGSYTDTQYF | TGTGCCAGCAGGACGCCCGGGTCCTACACAGATACGCAGTATTTT
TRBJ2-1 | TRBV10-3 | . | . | CAISESSAGTYNEQFF | TGTGCCATCAGTGAGTCTAGTGCAGGGACCTACAATGAGCAGTTCTTC
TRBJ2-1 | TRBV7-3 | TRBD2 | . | CASSSSPGTSGRNEQFF | TGTGCCAGCAGCTCGAGCCCCGGGACTAGCGGGAGAAATGAGCAGTTCTTC
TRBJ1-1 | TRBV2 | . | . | CASSEMSLFSAFF | TGTGCCAGCAGCGAGATGTCTCTATTTTCAGCTTTCTTT
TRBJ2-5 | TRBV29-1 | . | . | CSVDGYQETQYF | TGCAGCGTGGACGGGTACCAAGAGACCCAGTACTTC
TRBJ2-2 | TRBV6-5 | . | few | CASRLGADINTGELFF | TGTGCCAGCAGGTTGGGAGCGGACATTAACACCGGGGAGCTGTTTTTT
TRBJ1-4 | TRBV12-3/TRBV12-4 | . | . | CASSNTGPGRKLFF | TGTGCCAGCAGCAATACCGGGCCTGGGAGGAAACTGTTTTTT
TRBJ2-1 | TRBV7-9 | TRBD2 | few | CASSEGLAGGNEQFF | TGTGCCAGCAGCGAGGGACTAGCGGGAGGCAATGAGCAGTTCTTC
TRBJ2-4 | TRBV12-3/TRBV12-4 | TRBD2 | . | CASSPKVRAGGPWNIQYF | TGTGCCAGCAGCCCCAAAGTACGGGCGGGAGGGCCTTGGAACATTCAGTACTTC
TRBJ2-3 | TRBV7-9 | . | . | CASSLAVAVGKDTQYF | TGTGCCAGCAGCTTAGCGGTGGCTGTCGGCAAAGATACGCAGTATTTT
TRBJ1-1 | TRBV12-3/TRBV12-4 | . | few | CASRAGKGGEAFF | TGTGCCAGCAGGGCCGGGAAGGGTGGTGAAGCTTTCTTT
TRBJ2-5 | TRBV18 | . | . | CASSPRLRETQYF | TGTGCCAGCTCACCACGTCTGCGAGAGACCCAGTACTTC
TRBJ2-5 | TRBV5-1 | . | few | CASSSGTTETQYF | TGCGCCAGCAGCTCCGGTACTACTGAGACCCAGTACTTC
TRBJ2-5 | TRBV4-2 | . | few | CASSPQGNQETQYF | TGTGCCAGCAGCCCCCAGGGAAACCAAGAGACCCAGTACTTC
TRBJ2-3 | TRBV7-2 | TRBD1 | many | CASSIGTASTDTQYF | TGTGCCAGCAGCATCGGGACAGCTAGCACAGATACGCAGTATTTT
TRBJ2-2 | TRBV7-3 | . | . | CASSSGQNGELFF | TGTGCCAGCAGCTCCGGACAGAACGGGGAGCTGTTTTTT
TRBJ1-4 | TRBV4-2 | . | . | CASSQDLRLFF | TGTGCCAGCAGCCAAGACCTTCGACTGTTTTTT